The 22 T cell receptor beta chains given below trace back to one sample, sequenced in a study of blood T cell repertoires in COVID-19. Sequencing used immunoSEQ multiplex PCR; TCRdb keeps in-frame clones, though not all of them. There are tens of thousands of clones in the sample; roughly 89% occur only once, and around 5% lies in the top ten. Source material: peripheral blood. The receptors originated from a woman between 45 and 60 years old with active COVID-19.

This rearrangement joins TRBV5-1 to TRBJ2-5; possibly TRBD1 for D (6 bases). Germline lookup yields CDR1 SGHRS and CDR2 YFSETQ. CDR3 length: 14 residues. The V and J ends lost 0 bases and 2 bases respectively, with 8 bases between them. The CDR3 DNA is TGCGCCAGCAGCTTGGGGCAGGGGCAAGAGACCCAGTACTTC. Encoded protein: CASSLGQGQETQYF.

The chain uses TRBV9 and TRBJ2-7, with 7 bases matching TRBD2. V lost 0 bases, J lost 3 bases, and 6 bases stayed unmatched. CDR3 length: 15 residues. CDR1 and CDR2 (germline): SGDLS, YYNGEE. CDR3 loop: CASSVAGGSGYEQYF. The CDR3, as DNA: TGTGCCAGCAGCGTAGCCGGCGGGAGTGGCTACGAGCAGTACTTC.

This clone was counted only a few times. The rearrangement uses TRBV2 and TRBJ2-3; D perhaps matches TRBD2 (5 bases). V lost 10 bases, J lost 3 bases, and 11 bases lay in between. Germline-derived CDR1 and CDR2 are SNHLY and FYNNEI. The CDR3 covers 12 residues. CDR3 in amino acids: CATGGGTDTQYF. CDR3 DNA sequence: TGTGCCACCGGAGGTGGGACAGATACGCAGTATTTT.

The chain employs TRBV3-1 (or the pseudogene TRBV3-2) and TRBJ2-5; D remains unclear. The length of the CDR3 is 13 residues. In germline, CDR1 is LGHDT, CDR2 YNNKEL (reference sequence). The V end lost 0 bases, the J end lost 4 bases, and 6 bases lay between the germline ends. In DNA form, the CDR3 reads TGTGCCAGCAGCCAAGATGCAGGAGAGACCCAGTACTTC. Protein sequence: CASSQDAGETQYF.

This chain connects TRBV28 to TRBJ1-1, with unresolved D. There are 12 residues in the CDR3. The germline V gene encodes CDR1 MDHEN and CDR2 SYDVKM. V lost 6 bases and J 11 bases, leaving 16 bases between the germline ends. CDR3 bases: TGTGCCAGCAGAGCTGACCGGGTTAGGGCTTTCTTT. This gives the protein CASRADRVRAFF.

This chain connects TRBV2 to TRBJ1-1; D perhaps matches TRBD1 (5 bases). CDR1 SNHLY and CDR2 FYNNEI come from the germline V gene. V was trimmed by 2 bases and J by 5 bases, leaving 15 bases between them. The CDR3 runs 15 residues. The CDR3 loop is CASSEQGLGGTEAFF. The CDR3, as DNA: TGTGCCAGCAGTGAACAAGGTCTGGGGGGGACTGAAGCTTTCTTT.

CDR3 protein: CASSLWPRGLAGVGDTGELFF. The CDR3 coding sequence is TGTGCCAGCAGCTTATGGCCCCGAGGACTAGCGGGAGTGGGTGACACCGGGGAGCTGTTTTTT. The chain carries TRBV7-3 and TRBJ2-2; 13 bases fit TRBD2. Losses at the gene ends were 2 bases for V and 3 bases for J; bases not matched to a gene: 15. The CDR3 consists of 21 residues. In germline, CDR1 is SGHTA, CDR2 FQGTGA.

This chain links TRBV7-3 with TRBJ2-1, with 13 positions matching TRBD2. V shed 4 bases and J 8 bases; nucleotides not matched to a gene: 5. The germline V gene has CDR1 SGHTA and CDR2 FQGTGA. The CDR3 spans 15 residues. CDR3 sequence reads: CASSSTSGRADEQFF. The CDR3, as DNA: TGTGCCAGCAGCTCTACTAGCGGGAGGGCCGATGAGCAGTTCTTC.

This chain joins TRBV9 and TRBJ2-7, with TRBD1 identical over 11 bases. CDR3 length: 17 residues. Germline CDR1 reads SGDLS; CDR2 reads YYNGEE. V shed 0 bases and J 1 base; nucleotides not matched to a gene: 6. Here the CDR3 reads CASSVGTGGAVSYEQYF. CDR3 bases: TGTGCCAGCAGCGTAGGGACAGGGGGCGCGGTTTCCTACGAGCAGTACTTC. Full variable domain (missing parts from reference TRBV9 and TRBJ2-7): DSGVTQTPKHLITATGQRVTLRCSPRSGDLSVYWYQQSLDQGLQFLIQYYNGEERAKGNILERFSAQQFPDLHSELNLSSLELGDSALYFCASSVGTGGAVSYEQYFGPGTRLTVT.

This clone was detected only once. The V and J genes are TRBV19 and TRBJ1-5; 9 bases agree with TRBD1. This CDR3 spans 14 amino acids. Trimming at V came to 5 bases and at J to 7 bases, leaving 6 bases not matched to a gene. Germline loops: CDR1 LNHDA, CDR2 SQIVND (reference sequence). CDR3 nucleotides: TGTGCCAGTAGTCCAGGGACAGGGCGACAGCCCCAGCATTTT. It encodes CASSPGTGRQPQHF.

This clone was seen a few times. The CDR3 spells CASSPGRGSPLHF. The CDR3 coding sequence is TGCGCCAGCAGTCCAGGGCGGGGGTCACCCCTCCACTTT. The chain carries TRBV10-1 and TRBJ1-6; tentative D call: TRBD1 (5 bases). The CDR3 length is 13 residues. Per germline, CDR1 WNHNN and CDR2 SYGVQD (reference sequence). V lost 5 bases and J lost 10, with 12 bases in between.

This clone appeared a single time. The chain joins TRBV28 to TRBJ1-5; D is unresolved. The V end lost 3 bases, the J end lost 6 bases, and 24 bases lay between the germline ends. From germline, CDR1 is MDHEN and CDR2 SYDVKM. The CDR3 is 18 residues long. CDR3 protein: CASSFSSRAVTAGQPQHF. CDR3 bases: TGTGCCAGCAGTTTCTCCTCAAGGGCAGTCACAGCGGGTCAGCCCCAGCATTTT.

The V and J genes are TRBV5-1 and TRBJ2-7; perhaps TRBD2 as D (6 bases). Germline V CDR1 and CDR2: SGHRS, YFSETQ. The length of the CDR3 is 14 residues. The V end lost 0 bases, the J end lost 2 bases, and 9 bases lay between the germline ends. CDR3 DNA: TGCGCCAGCAGCTTGGCGGGGGACGCCTACGAGCAGTACTTC. Its protein product is CASSLAGDAYEQYF.

This clone showed up just once. This chain uses TRBV7-9 with TRBJ1-1; TRBD1 aligns across 7 bases. V lost 4 bases and J lost 8; bases outside the gene matches: 7. The CDR3 is made up of 13 amino acids. Germline CDR1 reads SEHNR; CDR2 reads FQNEAQ (reference sequence). CDR3 DNA sequence: TGTGCCAGCAGCTCAGGGGGTGGACGGGAAGCTTTCTTT. This sequence encodes CASSSGGGREAFF. Variable domain in full (rest from reference TRBV7-9 and TRBJ1-1): DTGVSQNPRHKITKRGQNVTFRCDPISEHNRLYWYRQTLGQGPEFLTYFQNEAQLEKSRLLSDRFSAERPKGSFSTLEIQRTEQGDSAMYLCASSSGGGREAFFGQGTRLTVV.

The chain combines TRBV5-1 with TRBJ2-7, with 9 bases fitting TRBD2. The CDR3 has 15 residues. V lost 4 bases to trimming and J lost 6 bases; unmatched junction nucleotides: 11. Looked up from germline, CDR1 is SGHRS and CDR2 is YFSETQ. CDR3 sequence: CASSATSGSLSEQYF. The CDR3, as DNA: TGCGCCAGCAGCGCGACTAGCGGATCTCTTAGCGAGCAGTACTTC.

The chain couples TRBV4-2 to TRBJ2-1; no clear D gene. The CDR3 length is 15 residues. From germline, CDR1 is LGHNA and CDR2 YNFKEQ. V was shortened by 1 base and J by 0 bases, with 7 bases between the two germline ends. The CDR3 reads CASSQATSSYNEQFF. The CDR3, as DNA: TGTGCCAGCAGCCAAGCCACGAGCTCCTACAATGAGCAGTTCTTC.

The CDR3 DNA sequence: TGTGCCAGCTCACCTGGGGGGTACAGTGGGAGGACCAACTCCTACGAGCAGTACTTC. It is translated as CASSPGGYSGRTNSYEQYF. This rearrangement joins TRBV18 to TRBJ2-7; TRBD2 might be the D (6 bases). V lost 3 bases to trimming and J lost 0 bases, with 24 bases between them. Germline V gives CDR1 KGHSH, CDR2 LQKENI. The CDR3 spans 19 residues. Looking up the rest from reference TRBV18 and TRBJ2-7 gives the full variable domain: NAGVMQNPRHLVRRRGQEARLRCSPMKGHSHVYWYRQLPEEGLKFMVYLQKENIIDESGMPKERFSAEFPKEGPSILRIQQVVRGDSAAYFCASSPGGYSGRTNSYEQYFGPGTRLTVT.

The chain carries TRBV10-1 and TRBJ2-7; no clear D. Germline CDR1 WNHNN, CDR2 SYGVQD (reference sequence). The CDR3 runs 14 residues. Trimming pared 4 bases from V and 0 bases from J, leaving 10 bases between. CDR3 sequence reads: CASSARISSYEQYF. The DNA for the CDR3 is TGCGCCAGCAGTGCTAGGATCTCCTCCTACGAGCAGTACTTC.

The rearrangement joins TRBV28 to TRBJ1-2, with unresolved D. Trimming left V 1 base short and J 6 bases short, with 9 bases between. There are 13 residues in the CDR3. CDR1 is MDHEN, CDR2 SYDVKM, per germline. The CDR3 nucleotides are TGTGCCAGCAGTTTATCGAGGAGAAATGGCTACACCTTC. Encoded protein: CASSLSRRNGYTF.

Comment on this clone: Different DNA sequences within this sample yield the same CDR3. The chain links TRBV9 to TRBJ2-7, with 8 nucleotides matching TRBD2. Germline V gene sequence: CDR1 SGDLS, CDR2 YYNGEE. The CDR3 sequence is 15 residues long. J was trimmed by 4 bases and V by 5 bases; bases with no gene match: 11. The CDR3 DNA sequence: TGTGCCAGCAGTCAGGGAGGGACTAGTCTGTACGAGCAGTACTTC. Protein product: CASSQGGTSLYEQYF.

The chain employs TRBV15 and TRBJ2-1; 10 positions agree with TRBD2. Germline assignment: CDR1 LNHNV and CDR2 YYDKDF (reference sequence). The CDR3 is 17 residues long. After removal of 3 bases from V and 6 bases from J, the junction contained 11 bases not matched to a gene. The CDR3 DNA reads TGTGCCACCAGCAGCCCTATAGCGGGAGGTTCCACCAATGAGCAGTTCTTC. This gives the protein CATSSPIAGGSTNEQFF.

The chain uses TRBV9 and TRBJ1-1, with D possibly being TRBD1 (5 bases). V was clipped by 4 bases and J by 4 bases, with 14 bases between them. The CDR3 loop spans 14 amino acids. Germline lookup yields CDR1 SGDLS and CDR2 YYNGEE. This chain's CDR3 is CASSPPPGVTEAFF. CDR3 DNA sequence: TGTGCCAGCAGCCCCCCCCCGGGGGTCACTGAAGCTTTCTTT.